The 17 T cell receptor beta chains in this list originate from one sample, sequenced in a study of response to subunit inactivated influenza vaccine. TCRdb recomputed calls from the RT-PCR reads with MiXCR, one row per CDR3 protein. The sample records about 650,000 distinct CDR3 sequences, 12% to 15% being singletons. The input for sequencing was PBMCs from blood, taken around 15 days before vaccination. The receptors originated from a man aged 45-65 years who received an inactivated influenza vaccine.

CDR3 loop: CSVEQGRATDTQYF. CDR3 DNA sequence: TGCAGCGTTGAGCAGGGCCGGGCCACAGATACGCAGTATTTT. The J gene is TRBJ2-3, the V gene TRBV29-1, with D tentatively TRBD1 (5 bases). The CDR3 runs to 14 residues. V dropped 3 bases and J dropped 2 bases, with 12 bases sitting between them. The V gene's germline CDR1 is SQVTM and CDR2 ANQGSEA.

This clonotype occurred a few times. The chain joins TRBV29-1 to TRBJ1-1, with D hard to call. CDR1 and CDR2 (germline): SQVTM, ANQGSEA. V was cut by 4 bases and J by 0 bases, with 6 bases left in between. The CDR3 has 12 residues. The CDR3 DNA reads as TGCAGCGTTGTTATGATGAACACTGAAGCTTTCTTT. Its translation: CSVVMMNTEAFF.

CDR3 DNA sequence: TGTGCCAGCAGCGCCGGCGGGGGGGCGACTTCCAAGGGGTTCTTC. Translated, it gives CASSAGGGATSKGFF. The gene calls are TRBV11-2 and TRBJ2-1; 9 bases align to TRBD2. With V trimmed by 5 bases and J by 15 bases, 17 bases remained unmatched. The CDR3 contains 15 residues. Per the germline V gene, CDR1 is SGHAT and CDR2 is FQNNGV.

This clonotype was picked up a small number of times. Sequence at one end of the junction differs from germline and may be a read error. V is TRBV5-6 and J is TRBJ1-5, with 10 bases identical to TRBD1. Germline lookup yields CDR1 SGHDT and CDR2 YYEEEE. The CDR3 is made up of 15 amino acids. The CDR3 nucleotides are TGCGCCAGCAGCCTCCTCGGGACAGGGGATCAGCCCCAGCATTTT. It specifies CASSLLGTGDQPQHF.

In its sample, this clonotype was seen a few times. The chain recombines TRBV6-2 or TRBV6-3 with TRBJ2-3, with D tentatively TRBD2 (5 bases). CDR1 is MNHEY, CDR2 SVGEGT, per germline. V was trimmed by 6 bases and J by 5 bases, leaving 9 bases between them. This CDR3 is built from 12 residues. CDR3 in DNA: TGTGCCAGCAGGTTAGGAGGAGATACGCAGTATTTT. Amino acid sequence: CASRLGGDTQYF.

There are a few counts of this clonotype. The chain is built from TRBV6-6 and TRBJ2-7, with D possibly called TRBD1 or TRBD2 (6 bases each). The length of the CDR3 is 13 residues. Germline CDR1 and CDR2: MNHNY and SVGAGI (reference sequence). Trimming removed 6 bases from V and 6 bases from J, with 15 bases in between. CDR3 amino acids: CASSHREVREQYF. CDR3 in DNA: TGTGCCAGCAGCCACAGGGAGGTGCGCGAGCAGTACTTC.

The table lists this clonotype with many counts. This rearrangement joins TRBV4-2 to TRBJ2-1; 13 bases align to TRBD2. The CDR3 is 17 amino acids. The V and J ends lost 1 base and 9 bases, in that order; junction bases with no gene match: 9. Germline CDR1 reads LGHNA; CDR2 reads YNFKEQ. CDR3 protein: CASSQVGRGLAGSEQFF. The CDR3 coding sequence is TGTGCCAGCAGCCAAGTAGGGCGGGGACTAGCGGGAAGTGAGCAGTTCTTC.

The CDR3 region has the DNA TGTGCCAGCTCACCACCTAGCGGGAGGATAAACAATGAGCAGTTCTTC. Amino acid sequence: CASSPPSGRINNEQFF. The rearrangement joins TRBV18 to TRBJ2-1; 10 bases match TRBD2. Germline-derived CDR1 and CDR2 are KGHSH and LQKENI. V trimming: 0 bases; J trimming: 5 bases; junction bases outside the gene matches: 4. The CDR3 covers 16 residues.

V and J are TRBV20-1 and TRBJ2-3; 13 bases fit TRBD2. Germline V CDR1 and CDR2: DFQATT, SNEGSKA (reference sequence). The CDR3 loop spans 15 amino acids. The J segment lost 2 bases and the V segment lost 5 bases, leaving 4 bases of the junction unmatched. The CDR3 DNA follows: TGCAGTGCTGGGGGACTAGCGGGGCTCACAGATACGCAGTATTTT. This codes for CSAGGLAGLTDTQYF.

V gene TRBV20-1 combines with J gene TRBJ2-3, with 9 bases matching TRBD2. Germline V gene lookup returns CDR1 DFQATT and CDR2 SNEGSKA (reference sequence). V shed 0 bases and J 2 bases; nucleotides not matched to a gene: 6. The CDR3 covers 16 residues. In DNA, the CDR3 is TGCAGTGCTAGAGAGGGAGCTAGCGGGAACACAGATACGCAGTATTTT. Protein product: CSAREGASGNTDTQYF.

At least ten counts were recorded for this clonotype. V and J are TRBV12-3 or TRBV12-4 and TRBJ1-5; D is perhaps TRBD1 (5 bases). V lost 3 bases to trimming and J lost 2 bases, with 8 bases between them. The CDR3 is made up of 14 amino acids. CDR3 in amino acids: CASSFRGRNQPQHF. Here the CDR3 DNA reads TGTGCCAGCAGTTTTAGGGGTCGCAATCAGCCCCAGCATTTT.

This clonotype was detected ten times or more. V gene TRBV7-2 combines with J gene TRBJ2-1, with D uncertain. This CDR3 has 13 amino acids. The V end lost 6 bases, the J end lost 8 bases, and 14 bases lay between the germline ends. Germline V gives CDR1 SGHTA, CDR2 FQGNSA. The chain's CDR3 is CASRPKAGDEQFF. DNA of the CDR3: TGTGCCAGCAGACCTAAGGCCGGAGATGAGCAGTTCTTC.

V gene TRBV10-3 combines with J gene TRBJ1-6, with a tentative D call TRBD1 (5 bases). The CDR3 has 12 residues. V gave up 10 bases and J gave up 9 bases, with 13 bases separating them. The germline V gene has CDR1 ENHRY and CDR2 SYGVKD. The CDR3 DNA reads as TGTGCCACCGGGACCGGACGTTCACCCCTCCACTTT. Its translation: CATGTGRSPLHF.

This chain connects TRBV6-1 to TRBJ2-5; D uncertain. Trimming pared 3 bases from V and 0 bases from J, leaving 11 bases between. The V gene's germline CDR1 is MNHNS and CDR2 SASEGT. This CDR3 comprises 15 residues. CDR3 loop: CASSDPRPYQETQYF. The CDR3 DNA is TGTGCCAGCAGTGACCCCAGACCGTACCAAGAGACCCAGTACTTC.

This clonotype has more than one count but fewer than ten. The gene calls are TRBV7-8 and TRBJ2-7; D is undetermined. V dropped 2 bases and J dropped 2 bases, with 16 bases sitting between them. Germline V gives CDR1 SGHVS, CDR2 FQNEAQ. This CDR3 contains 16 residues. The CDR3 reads CASSLFNLNSPYEQYF. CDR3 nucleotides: TGTGCCAGCAGCTTATTTAATCTTAATAGTCCCTACGAGCAGTACTTC.

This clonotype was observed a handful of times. The CDR3 region is CASRLAGIETQYF. The CDR3 DNA reads TGTGCCAGCAGACTAGCGGGGATAGAGACCCAGTACTTC. The rearrangement uses TRBV7-2 and TRBJ2-5, with 10 bases lining up with TRBD2. The V segment lost 6 bases and the J segment 4 bases; nucleotides outside the gene matches: 2. Germline values: CDR1 SGHTA, CDR2 FQGNSA. The CDR3 contains 13 residues.

The DNA of the CDR3 is TGTGCCAGCCGACCCCAAGTCGGGCTAGCGGAGAATGAGCAGTTCTTC. This codes for CASRPQVGLAENEQFF. The V call is TRBV7-2, the J call TRBJ2-1; 7 bases are a match to TRBD2. With 8 bases clipped from V and 7 bases from J, the junction kept 17 bases outside the gene matches. Germline CDR1 is SGHTA and CDR2 is FQGNSA. The CDR3 sequence is 16 residues long.